These 29 T cell receptor beta chains were all obtained from the same sample, sequenced in a study of T cell changes during pregnancy in multiple sclerosis. Sequencing used immunoSEQ multiplex PCR; TCRdb keeps in-frame clones, though not all of them. The sample records 65,000 to 85,000 clones, approximately 95% being singletons. Sequences were derived from peripheral blood, sampled in the second trimester of pregnancy. The receptors derive from a female donor in good health, enrolled as a control in a pregnancy study.

This rearrangement joins TRBV6-6 to TRBJ1-5, with D tentatively TRBD1 (6 bases). The CDR3 has 12 residues. Germline-derived CDR1 and CDR2 are MNHNY and SVGAGI (reference sequence). Trimming shortened V by 7 bases and J by 9 bases, and 13 bases separated the two germline ends. The chain's CDR3 is CASKSGDRPQHF. CDR3 in DNA: TGTGCCAGCAAATCAGGGGATCGGCCCCAGCATTTT.

This rearrangement joins TRBV6-1 to TRBJ2-7; tentative D call: TRBD1 (6 bases). In germline, CDR1 is MNHNS, CDR2 SASEGT. This CDR3 is 14 amino acids long. V shed 6 bases and J shed 0 bases, with 12 bases lying between them. CDR3 sequence: CASRGAGSSYEQYF. CDR3 DNA: TGTGCCAGCAGGGGGGCAGGGAGCTCCTACGAGCAGTACTTC.

J is TRBJ2-2 and V is TRBV4-1; TRBD1 might be the D (5 bases). Germline CDR1 is MGHRA and CDR2 is YSYEKL. CDR3 length: 15 residues. With 1 base removed from V and 1 base from J, the gap between germline ends came to 7 bases. CDR3 amino acids: CASSQVGRNTGELFF. The CDR3, as DNA: TGCGCCAGCAGCCAAGTGGGGCGGAACACCGGGGAGCTGTTTTTT.

This chain joins TRBV7-2 and TRBJ2-1, with D maybe TRBD2 (5 bases). V lost 3 bases and J lost 12, with 9 bases in between. Germline assignment: CDR1 SGHTA and CDR2 FQGNSA. The CDR3 extends over 11 amino acids. CDR3 loop: CASSFREGQFF. The CDR3 region has the DNA TGTGCCAGCAGCTTCCGGGAAGGGCAGTTCTTC.

This chain uses TRBV27 with TRBJ2-1; a possible D gene is TRBD2 (6 bases). This CDR3 contains 15 residues. The germline V gene encodes CDR1 MNHEY and CDR2 SMNVEV (reference sequence). Trimming took off 3 bases at V and 5 bases at J, with 14 bases between the two ends. CDR3 bases: TGTGCCAGCAGTTTTGCATGGGAGGTAAACAATGAGCAGTTCTTC. Protein product: CASSFAWEVNNEQFF.

The chain joins TRBV9 to TRBJ2-1; D is unclear. CDR1 SGDLS and CDR2 YYNGEE come from the germline V gene. Trimming took off 0 bases at V and 6 bases at J, with 13 bases between the two ends. The CDR3 has 15 residues. The CDR3 DNA follows: TGTGCCAGCAGCGTAGGGGCCCTCCAGAGCAATGAGCAGTTCTTC. Translation: CASSVGALQSNEQFF.

V is TRBV5-5 and J is TRBJ2-3, with TRBD2 matching over 13 bases. Germline lookup yields CDR1 SGHKS and CDR2 YYEKEE (reference sequence). V gave up 3 bases and J gave up 9 bases; unmatched junction bases: 1. The CDR3 totals 13 residues. CDR3 region: CASSSTSGRTQYF. The CDR3 DNA sequence: TGTGCCAGCAGCTCGACTAGCGGGAGGACGCAGTATTTT.

The CDR3: CSVEDRGGGYTF. The CDR3 nucleotides are TGCAGCGTTGAAGATCGGGGAGGAGGCTACACCTTC. The chain uses TRBV29-1 and TRBJ1-2, with no clear D. The germline CDR1 and CDR2 sequences are SQVTM and ANQGSEA. The CDR3 sequence is 12 residues long. Trimming pared 0 bases from V and 8 bases from J, leaving 10 bases between.

This clone appeared a few times. The V and J genes are TRBV21-1 and TRBJ2-5; the D call TRBD1 from the table was never checked on the DNA. TRBV21-1 is shown as a pseudogene. The CDR3 is made up of 17 amino acids. Here the CDR3 reads CASPKGLIETCQETQYF. In DNA form, the CDR3 reads TGTGCCAGCCCCAAAGGCCTAATAGAGACATGCCAAGAGACCCAGTACTTC.

The V and J genes are TRBV5-1 and TRBJ1-2; TRBD1 is a possible D gene (5 bases). The germline gives CDR1 SGHRS, CDR2 YFSETQ. This CDR3 is built from 13 residues. Between the trimmed V and J ends, which lost 4 bases and 2 bases, there was a span of 9 bases. CDR3 bases: TGCGCCAGCAGCGTAGGGGCGAACTATGGCTACACCTTC. It translates to CASSVGANYGYTF.

The rearrangement joins TRBV28 to TRBJ1-1; D call uncertain. The V end was cut by 5 bases, the J end by 1 base, with 8 bases between. The CDR3 loop spans 13 amino acids. CDR1 is MDHEN, CDR2 SYDVKM, per germline. CDR3 nucleotide sequence: TGTGCCAGCAGTAGCGGTTGGAACACTGAAGCTTTCTTT. It codes for CASSSGWNTEAFF.

In DNA form, the CDR3 reads TGTGCCAGCAGTTTATCGGCTGGGGGACAGGGTGATGGCTACACCTTC. It codes for CASSLSAGGQGDGYTF. The rearrangement links TRBV27 to TRBJ1-2, with TRBD1 matching 9 bases. CDR1 and CDR2 (germline): MNHEY, SMNVEV (reference sequence). V dropped 0 bases and J dropped 6; count of bases not matched to a gene: 8. The CDR3 runs to 16 residues.

This rearrangement joins TRBV28 to TRBJ2-5; tentative D call: TRBD1 (6 bases). V dropped 6 bases and J dropped 1 base, with 12 bases sitting between them. There are 14 residues in the CDR3. Per the germline V gene, CDR1 is MDHEN and CDR2 is SYDVKM. CDR3 amino acids: CASSGGQFQETQYF. CDR3 coding DNA: TGTGCCAGCAGCGGTGGACAGTTCCAAGAGACCCAGTACTTC.

The V call is TRBV7-2, the J call TRBJ1-3; D gene uncertain. CDR1 SGHTA and CDR2 FQGNSA come from the germline V gene. V was clipped by 5 bases and J by 2 bases, with 13 bases between them. The CDR3 covers 15 residues. DNA for the CDR3: TGTGCCAGCAGCCCCCGGGTCGGGACTGGAAACACCATATATTTT. Protein product: CASSPRVGTGNTIYF.

The rearrangement links TRBV28 to TRBJ2-1; 12 nucleotides line up with TRBD2. The CDR3 totals 15 residues. The V gene's germline CDR1 is MDHEN and CDR2 SYDVKM. The V gene end was trimmed by 11 bases and the J gene end by 5 bases; junction bases not matched to a gene: 10. The CDR3 sequence: CAGQTLAGGDNEQFF. In DNA form, the CDR3 reads TGTGCCGGACAAACTCTAGCGGGAGGGGACAATGAGCAGTTCTTC.

The chain is built from TRBV18 and TRBJ1-2; D perhaps matches TRBD1 (6 bases). The CDR3 length is 16 residues. V dropped 3 bases and J dropped 2 bases, with 16 bases sitting between them. CDR1 is KGHSH and CDR2 is LQKENI in the germline V gene. The CDR3 region is CASSPGTPQINYGYTF. DNA for the CDR3: TGTGCCAGCTCACCGGGGACACCCCAGATCAACTATGGCTACACCTTC.

V and J are TRBV5-1 and TRBJ1-2; D is possibly TRBD1 (5 bases). In germline, CDR1 is SGHRS, CDR2 YFSETQ. V lost 4 bases, J lost 8 bases, and 21 bases lay in between. CDR3 length equals 15 residues. This CDR3 reads CASSPTLGGAGGYTF. As DNA, the CDR3 is TGCGCCAGCAGCCCTACTCTCGGGGGTGCAGGGGGCTACACCTTC.

This chain links TRBV10-1 with TRBJ2-4, with D maybe TRBD2 (5 bases). From germline, CDR1 is WNHNN and CDR2 SYGVQD (reference sequence). The germline V and J ends were trimmed by 6 bases and 0 bases, with 21 bases remaining between them. The CDR3 is made up of 18 amino acids. The DNA for the CDR3 is TGCGCCAGCAGGGGAGAGCGGATCCGACCCATAGCCAAAAACATTCAGTACTTC. Translation: CASRGERIRPIAKNIQYF.

The chain links TRBV19 to TRBJ1-3; D gene ambiguous. The CDR3 is 14 residues long. V shed 8 bases and J shed 2 bases, with 13 bases lying between them. Germline V gene sequence: CDR1 LNHDA, CDR2 SQIVND (reference sequence). CDR3 DNA sequence: TGTGCCAGTCAGTCGCAGGTAGCTGGAAACACCATATATTTT. Translation: CASQSQVAGNTIYF.

This clone has only one observation. The chain carries TRBV11-1 and TRBJ2-7, with 8 nucleotides matching TRBD2. The germline CDR1 and CDR2 sequences are SGHAT and FQDESV (reference sequence). V gave up 5 bases and J gave up 0 bases; unmatched junction bases: 6. The CDR3 is 15 residues long. CDR3 amino acids: CASSLGGALSYEQYF. The DNA for the CDR3 is TGTGCCAGCAGCCTCGGGGGGGCCCTCTCCTACGAGCAGTACTTC.

The chain links TRBV5-1 to TRBJ2-2; D is uncertain. V was trimmed by 4 bases and J by 6 bases, leaving 13 bases between them. Germline CDR1 and CDR2: SGHRS and YFSETQ. This CDR3 is 14 amino acids long. As DNA, the CDR3 is TGCGCCAGCAGCAGTTCCGGGTCCTCCGGGGAGCTGTTTTTT. It translates to CASSSSGSSGELFF.

This chain uses TRBV28 with TRBJ1-2; the D gene is possibly TRBD1 (6 bases). V lost 9 bases, J lost 6 bases, and 17 bases lay in between. CDR3 length equals 13 residues. Germline CDR1 and CDR2: MDHEN and SYDVKM. CDR3 loop: CARSDRLGNGYTF. The CDR3 bases are TGTGCCAGAAGTGACAGGTTGGGAAATGGCTACACCTTC.

The chain combines TRBV19 with TRBJ2-1; the match to TRBD2 covers 10 bases. V shed 2 bases and J 7 bases; nucleotides not matched to a gene: 8. The CDR3 is made up of 16 amino acids. Germline-derived CDR1 and CDR2 are LNHDA and SQIVND (reference sequence). In DNA form, the CDR3 reads TGTGCCAGTAGTATAAGGCTAGCGGGAGTTGTAAATGAGCAGTTCTTC. Translated: CASSIRLAGVVNEQFF. The whole variable domain, remainder taken from reference TRBV19 and TRBJ2-1, is DGGITQSPKYLFRKEGQNVTLSCEQNLNHDAMYWYRQDPGQGLRLIYYSQIVNDFQKGDIAEGYSVSREKKESFPLTVTSAQKNPTAFYLCASSIRLAGVVNEQFFGPGTRLTVL.

V gene TRBV7-2 combines with J gene TRBJ2-7; TRBD2 matches 9 bases. Trimming removed 3 bases from V and 6 bases from J; junction bases left unmatched: 9. The CDR3 length is 15 residues. Germline CDR1 and CDR2: SGHTA and FQGNSA. CDR3 nucleotide sequence: TGTGCCAGCAGCTTGGCACTAGCGGGTTTCGGCGAGCAGTACTTC. This encodes CASSLALAGFGEQYF.

In its sample, this clone was seen a few times. Distinct nucleotide sequences in the sample also encode this CDR3. The chain recombines TRBV28 with TRBJ1-1; D is possibly TRBD1 (5 bases). The CDR3 totals 14 residues. Germline CDR1 is MDHEN and CDR2 is SYDVKM. Deletions cut 1 base from V and 4 bases from J, with 10 bases between. DNA of the CDR3: TGTGCCAGCAGTTTATCAGGGTTGGGCACTGAAGCTTTCTTT. This translates into CASSLSGLGTEAFF.

This chain connects TRBV2 to TRBJ2-3; 7 bases are a match to TRBD1. The CDR3 is made up of 13 amino acids. Trimming removed 7 bases from V and 3 bases from J; junction bases left unmatched: 4. Germline CDR1 is SNHLY and CDR2 is FYNNEI. CDR3 DNA: TGTGCCAGCAAGGCCAGGGGGACAGATACGCAGTATTTT. This gives the protein CASKARGTDTQYF.

The chain joins TRBV7-9 to TRBJ2-4, with D possibly matching TRBD2 (6 bases). Germline loops: CDR1 SEHNR, CDR2 FQNEAQ (reference sequence). The ends were cut back, 5 bases at V and 15 bases at J, with 20 bases in the middle. CDR3 length: 13 residues. This chain's CDR3 is CASSSRDSLTPYF. The CDR3 coding sequence is TGTGCCAGCAGCAGCCGGGACTCCCTCACTCCGTACTTC.

This chain joins TRBV27 and TRBJ2-1, with TRBD1 as a possible D gene (6 bases). The CDR3 sequence is 14 residues long. Trimming took 3 bases from V and 8 from J, leaving 14 bases between them. Germline V lookup: CDR1 MNHEY, CDR2 SMNVEV (reference sequence). CDR3 region: CASSFYRVDYEQFF. The CDR3 bases are TGTGCCAGCAGTTTTTACAGGGTAGATTATGAGCAGTTCTTC.

The chain employs TRBV29-1 and TRBJ2-7, with TRBD2 matching over 9 bases. Germline loops: CDR1 SQVTM, CDR2 ANQGSEA. This CDR3 contains 16 residues. Losses at the gene ends were 0 bases for V and 3 bases for J; bases not matched to a gene: 9. The CDR3 is CSVEDEWRSGSYEQYF. The DNA for the CDR3 is TGCAGCGTTGAAGACGAGTGGCGTAGCGGGAGCTACGAGCAGTACTTC.